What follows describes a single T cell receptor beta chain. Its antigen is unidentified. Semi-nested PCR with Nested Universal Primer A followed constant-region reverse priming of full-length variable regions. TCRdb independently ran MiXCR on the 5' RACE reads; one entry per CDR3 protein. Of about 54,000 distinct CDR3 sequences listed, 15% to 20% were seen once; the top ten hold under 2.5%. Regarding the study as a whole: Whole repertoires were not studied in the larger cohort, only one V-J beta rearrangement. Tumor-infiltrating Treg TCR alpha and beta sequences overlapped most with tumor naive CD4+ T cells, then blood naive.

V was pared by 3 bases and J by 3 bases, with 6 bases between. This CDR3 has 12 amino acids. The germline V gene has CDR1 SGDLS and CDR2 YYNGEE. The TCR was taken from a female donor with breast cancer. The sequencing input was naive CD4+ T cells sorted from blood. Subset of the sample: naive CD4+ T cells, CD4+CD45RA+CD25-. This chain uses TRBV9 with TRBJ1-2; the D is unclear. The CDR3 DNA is TGTGCCAGCAGCGACCGGCACTATGGCTACACCTTC. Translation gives CASSDRHYGYTF.